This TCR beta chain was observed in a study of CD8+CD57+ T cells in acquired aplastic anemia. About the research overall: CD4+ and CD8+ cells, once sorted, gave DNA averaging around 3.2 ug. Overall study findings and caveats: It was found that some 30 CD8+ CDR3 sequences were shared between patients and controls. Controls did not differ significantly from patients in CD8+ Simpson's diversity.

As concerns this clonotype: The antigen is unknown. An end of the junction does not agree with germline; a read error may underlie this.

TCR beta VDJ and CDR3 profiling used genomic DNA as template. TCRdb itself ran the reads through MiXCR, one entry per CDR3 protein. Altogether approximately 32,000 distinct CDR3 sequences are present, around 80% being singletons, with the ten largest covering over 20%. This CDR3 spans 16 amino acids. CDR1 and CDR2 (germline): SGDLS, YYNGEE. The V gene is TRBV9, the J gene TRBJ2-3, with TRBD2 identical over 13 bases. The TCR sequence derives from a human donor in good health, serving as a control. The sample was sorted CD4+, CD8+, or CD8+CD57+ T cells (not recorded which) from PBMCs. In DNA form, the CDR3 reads TGTGCGAGCAGTGTCACTAGCGGGGGGGCGTCCGATACGCGGTATTTT. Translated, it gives CASSVTSGGASDTRYF.